The clone carrying this T cell receptor beta chain was counted many times. The antigen remains undetermined. The sample originates from a study of T-cell memory formation after mild COVID-19. Study outcomes and limitations: Most CD4+ clones that shrank were in CM and EM, while CD8+ ones turned up in EMRA. Contracting clones from day 15 to 85 showed balanced CD4/CD8; later expanders favored CD4+. Unconfirmed was the SARS-CoV-2 specificity of second-wave clones that peaked on day 37.

The CDR3 is 11 amino acids. The V and J ends lost 3 bases and 2 bases respectively, with 1 base between them. TCR alpha and TCR beta cDNA libraries carrying sample barcodes and UMIs came from 5'RACE with constant-segment primers. Each CDR3 protein gets one entry after TCRdb re-called the 5' RACE reads with MiXCR. The sample contains roughly 110,000 distinct CDR3 sequences, roughly an eighth of which appear only once. The rearrangement links TRBV12-3 or TRBV12-4 to TRBJ1-1; D is uncertain. The source of this sequence is a man aged 18 to 30 who had mild COVID-19 (a few samples of this study predate the infection). Cell type and time point are not known. Source material: PBMCs or a T cell subset sorted from them (not recorded which). CDR3 protein: CASSFNTEAFF. In DNA, the CDR3 is TGTGCCAGCAGTTTTAACACTGAAGCTTTCTTT.